This TCR beta chain derives from a study of a mutant IDH1 vaccine in newly diagnosed glioma. Study in general: During weeks 1, 3, 5, 7, 11, 15, 19 and 23, patients received eight vaccinations. The study started vaccination 4-6 weeks after radiotherapy alone, or with temozolomide cycles. Mean patient age was about 40 years; around 62% were male and around 40% female.

Time point denoted: week 5, during vaccination. In every dose of vaccine, 300 ug of mutant IDH1 20-mer peptide was given alongside topical imiquimod. Overall study findings and caveats: Variations in leading peripheral T cell clonotypes appeared to have no connection with pseudoprogression.

Measured with immunoSEQ multiplex PCR; TCRdb has only the in-frame clones, and not every one. The table lists roughly 25,000 clones, 75% to 80% of them singletons. A note on this clone: The target antigen is unknown.

The CDR3 is 13 amino acids. CDR1 is GTSNPN, CDR2 SVGIG, per germline (reference sequence). V gave up 0 bases and J gave up 7 bases, with 10 bases separating them. The receptor's source is a man between 35 and 55 years old with glioma. The material was PBMCs, obtained from a glioma patient whose treatment included an IDH1 peptide vaccine. This chain connects TRBV30 to TRBJ1-5, with D perhaps TRBD1 (6 bases). In DNA form, the CDR3 reads TGTGCCTGGAGTGTACAGGGTGGGCAGCCCCAGCATTTT. It codes for CAWSVQGGQPQHF. Complete variable domain (other parts from reference TRBV30 and TRBJ1-5): SQTIHQWPATLVQPVGSPLSLECTVEGTSNPNLYWYRQAAGRGLQLLFYSVGIGQISSEVPQNLSASRPQDRQFILSSKKLLLSDSGFYLCAWSVQGGQPQHFGDGTRLSIL.